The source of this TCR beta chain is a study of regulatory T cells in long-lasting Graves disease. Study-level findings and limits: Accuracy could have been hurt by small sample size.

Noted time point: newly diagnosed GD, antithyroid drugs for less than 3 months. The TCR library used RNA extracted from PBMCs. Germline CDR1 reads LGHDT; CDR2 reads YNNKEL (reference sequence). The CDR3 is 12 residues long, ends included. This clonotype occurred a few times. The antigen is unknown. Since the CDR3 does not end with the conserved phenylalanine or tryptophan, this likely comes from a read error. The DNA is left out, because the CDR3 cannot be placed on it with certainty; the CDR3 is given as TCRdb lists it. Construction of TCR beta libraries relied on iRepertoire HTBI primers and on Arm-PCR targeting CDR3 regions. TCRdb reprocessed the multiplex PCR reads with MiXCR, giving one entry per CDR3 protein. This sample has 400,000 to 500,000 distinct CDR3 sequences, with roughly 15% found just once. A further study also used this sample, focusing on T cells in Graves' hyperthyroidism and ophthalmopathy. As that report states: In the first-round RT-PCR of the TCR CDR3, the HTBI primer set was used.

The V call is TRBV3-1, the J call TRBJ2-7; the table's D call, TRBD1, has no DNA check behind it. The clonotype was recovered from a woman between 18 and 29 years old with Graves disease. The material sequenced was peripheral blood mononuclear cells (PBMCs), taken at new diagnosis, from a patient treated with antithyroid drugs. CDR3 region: CASSRAGQVILL.